One sample yielded the 14 T cell receptor beta chains listed below, sequenced in a study of OX40 agonist ivuxolimab in advanced cancers. TCRdb's table, derived via immunoSEQ multiplex PCR, lists solely in-frame clones and lacks some. The sample has tens of thousands of clones; 65% to 85% are singletons. The sample here was CD4+ or CD8+ T cells sorted from blood, taken in a trial of the OX40 agonist ivuxolimab. The origin of the receptors is an adult with an advanced solid tumor such as melanoma, head and neck, liver or kidney cancer.

The rearrangement links TRBV5-4 to TRBJ2-3; D unresolved. The CDR3 covers 13 residues. Germline V lookup: CDR1 SGHNT, CDR2 YYREEE (reference sequence). Trimming left V 1 base short and J 3 bases short, with 6 bases between. In nucleotides, the CDR3 is TGTGCCAGCAGCTTGTATGGTACAGATACGCAGTATTTT. Translated, it gives CASSLYGTDTQYF.

The chain joins TRBV15 to TRBJ1-2; D is unresolved. The CDR3 loop spans 13 amino acids. V dropped 3 bases and J dropped 4 bases, with 9 bases sitting between them. Germline CDR1 and CDR2: LNHNV and YYDKDF (reference sequence). CDR3: CATSRADPYGYTF. For the CDR3, the DNA is TGTGCCACCAGCAGGGCGGACCCCTATGGCTACACCTTC.

This clone was counted a single time. V is TRBV6-5 and J is TRBJ2-1; 8 nucleotides align to TRBD1. V lost 2 bases to trimming and J lost 6 bases; unmatched junction nucleotides: 6. This CDR3 is built from 15 residues. Germline CDR1 and CDR2: MNHEY and SVGAGI. CDR3 coding DNA: TGTGCCAGCAGTTACGCGGACAGGGTCGGCAATGAGCAGTTCTTC. This encodes CASSYADRVGNEQFF.

This clone was seen once. The chain carries TRBV7-8 and TRBJ1-5; D unclear. CDR1 and CDR2 (germline): SGHVS, FQNEAQ. CDR3 length equals 14 residues. Trimming cost V 1 base and J 3 bases, with 7 bases left between them. CDR3 DNA: TGTGCCAGCAGCTTAGGGCAGGCCAATCAGCCCCAGCATTTT. It encodes CASSLGQANQPQHF.

The chain links TRBV9 to TRBJ1-3; D is unclear. Germline V lookup: CDR1 SGDLS, CDR2 YYNGEE. This CDR3 is 13 amino acids long. Between the trimmed V and J ends, which lost 1 base and 0 bases, there was a span of 2 bases. CDR3 amino acids: CASSVFSGNTIYF. The CDR3 DNA sequence: TGTGCCAGCAGCGTATTCTCTGGAAACACCATATATTTT.

As for this clone: The junction departs from germline at one end; a sequencing error may be responsible. The chain has TRBV4-1 and TRBJ2-7; 8 bases align to TRBD1. CDR1 is MGHRA, CDR2 YSYEKL, per germline. The CDR3 sequence is 13 residues long. The CDR3 DNA reads as TGTGCCAGCAGCCTCGACAGGGGAGGCGAGCAGTACTTC. This translates into CASSLDRGGEQYF.

The chain uses TRBV19 and TRBJ2-1; D assignment may be TRBD1 or TRBD2 (5 bases each). The CDR3 spans 15 residues. CDR1 and CDR2 from the germline V gene are LNHDA and SQIVND (reference sequence). Trimming took off 3 bases at V and 4 bases at J, with 13 bases between the two ends. CDR3 amino acids: CASSIITGRYNEQFF. CDR3 nucleotide sequence: TGTGCCAGTAGTATCATCACGGGACGATACAATGAGCAGTTCTTC.

The chain joins TRBV19 to TRBJ1-2; D remains unclear. This CDR3 has 13 amino acids. Trimming left V 6 bases short and J 1 base short, with 9 bases between. Germline CDR1 LNHDA, CDR2 SQIVND (reference sequence). CDR3 residues: CASRRADNYGYTF. CDR3 bases: TGTGCCAGTAGACGGGCGGATAACTATGGCTACACCTTC.

The rearrangement uses TRBV7-3 and TRBJ2-5; D might be TRBD2 (5 bases). The CDR3 has 15 residues. The germline V gene has CDR1 SGHTA and CDR2 FQGTGA. V lost 5 bases, J lost 5 bases, and 18 bases lay in between. As DNA, the CDR3 is TGTGCCAGCAGCCTATCGACTGCGCCGGGGGAGACCCAGTACTTC. Translation: CASSLSTAPGETQYF.

The chain joins TRBV6-6 to TRBJ2-1; D gene unclear. The CDR3 has 15 amino acids. V lost 4 bases to trimming and J lost 7 bases, with 17 bases between them. CDR1 and CDR2 from the germline V gene are MNHNY and SVGAGI (reference sequence). The CDR3 loop reads CASSSAHWLENEQFF. CDR3 coding DNA: TGTGCCAGCAGTTCTGCCCACTGGCTAGAGAATGAGCAGTTCTTC.

The J gene is TRBJ1-2, the V gene TRBV5-1; TRBD1 matches at 7 bases. Germline lookup yields CDR1 SGHRS and CDR2 YFSETQ. J was trimmed by 3 bases and V by 2 bases; bases with no gene match: 1. The CDR3 has 13 residues. The CDR3 coding sequence is TGCGCCAGCAGCTTTACAGGGGACTATGGCTACACCTTC. Translation: CASSFTGDYGYTF.

The V gene is TRBV7-8, the J gene TRBJ1-1; 11 bases align to TRBD1. The length of the CDR3 is 14 residues. Germline V lookup: CDR1 SGHVS, CDR2 FQNEAQ. The V gene end was trimmed by 6 bases and the J gene end by 4 bases; junction bases not matched to a gene: 4. The CDR3 protein is CASRLGTGGTEAFF. The CDR3 nucleotides are TGTGCCAGCAGACTAGGGACAGGGGGCACTGAAGCTTTCTTT.

The CDR3, as DNA: TGTGCCAGCAGCTTTGGGGGGCGCGGATTCCACACTGAAGCTTTCTTT. It yields the protein CASSFGGRGFHTEAFF. The chain employs TRBV7-2 and TRBJ1-1; D may be TRBD1 (6 bases). The CDR3 has 16 residues. Germline CDR1 SGHTA, CDR2 FQGNSA. V lost 3 bases, J lost 3 bases, and 17 bases lay in between.

V is TRBV18 and J is TRBJ1-1; 7 bases are shared with TRBD1. V lost 3 bases to trimming and J lost 4 bases; unmatched junction nucleotides: 11. Germline CDR1 KGHSH, CDR2 LQKENI. This CDR3 region has 16 residues. The CDR3 loop reads CASSPASTGKGTEAFF. CDR3 nucleotides: TGTGCCAGCTCACCCGCTTCGACAGGGAAGGGCACTGAAGCTTTCTTT.